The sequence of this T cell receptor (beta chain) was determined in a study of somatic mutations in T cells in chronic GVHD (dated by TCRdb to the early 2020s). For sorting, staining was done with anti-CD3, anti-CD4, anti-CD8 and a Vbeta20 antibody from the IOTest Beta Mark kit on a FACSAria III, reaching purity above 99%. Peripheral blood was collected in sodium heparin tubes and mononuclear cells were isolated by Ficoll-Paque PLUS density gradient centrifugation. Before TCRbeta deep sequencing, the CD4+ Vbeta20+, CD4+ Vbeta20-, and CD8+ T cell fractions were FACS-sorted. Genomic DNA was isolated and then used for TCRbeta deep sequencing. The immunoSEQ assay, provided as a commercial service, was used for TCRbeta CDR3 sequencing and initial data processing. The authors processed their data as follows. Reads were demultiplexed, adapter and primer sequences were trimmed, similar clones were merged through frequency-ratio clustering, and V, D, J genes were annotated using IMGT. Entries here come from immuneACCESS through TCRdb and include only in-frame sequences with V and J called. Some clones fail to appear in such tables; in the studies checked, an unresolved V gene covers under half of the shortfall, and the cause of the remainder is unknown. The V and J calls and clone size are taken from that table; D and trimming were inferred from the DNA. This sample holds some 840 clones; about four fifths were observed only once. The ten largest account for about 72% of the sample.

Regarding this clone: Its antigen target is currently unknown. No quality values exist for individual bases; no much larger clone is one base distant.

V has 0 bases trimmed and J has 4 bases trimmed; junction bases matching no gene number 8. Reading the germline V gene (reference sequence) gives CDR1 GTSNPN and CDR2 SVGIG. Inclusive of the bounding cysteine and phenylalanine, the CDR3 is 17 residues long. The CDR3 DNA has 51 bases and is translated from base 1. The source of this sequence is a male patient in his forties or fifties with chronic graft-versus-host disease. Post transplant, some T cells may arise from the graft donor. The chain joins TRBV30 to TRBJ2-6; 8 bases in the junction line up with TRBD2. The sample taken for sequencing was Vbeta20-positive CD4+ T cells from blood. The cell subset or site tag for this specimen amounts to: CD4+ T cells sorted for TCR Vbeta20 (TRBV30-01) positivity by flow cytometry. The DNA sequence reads TGTGCCTGGAGTGTACGGGGGGGCTCCCCGGGGGCCAACGTCCTGACTTTC. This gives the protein CAWSVRGGSPGANVLTF.